This T cell receptor (beta chain) was identified in a study of shared clonotypes between healthy human individuals. Study-level background: Every donor yielded three CD4 naive, three CD4 memory, two CD8 naive and one CD8 memory plate.

It was CD45RO-negative cells, positively selected for CCR7, that made up naive CD8 cells, with terminally differentiated effector memory CD45RA+ cells excluded. The donors were adults (healthy and HIV-negative) with no recent acute infections or vaccinations. This clone has a single count. An assay was performed, and its level was deep. Per the original data handling: Filtering differed for immunoSEQ, which gave only junction sequences without quality scores. The data were produced by immunoSEQ multiplex PCR, yet TCRdb's version contains in-frame clones alone and is incomplete. V and J calls and clone size are as listed in that table; D and trimming were resolved from the DNA. The table records roughly 2,000,000 clones, about 94% of them present only once. There are 16 residues in the CDR3. V lost 6 bases and J 7 bases, leaving 24 bases between the germline ends. Germline loops: CDR1 MNHNY, CDR2 SVGAGI (reference sequence).

The source is a man aged 18 to 30 in good health. Some clones in this sample may be carry-over from other donors' samples. The rearrangement uses TRBV6-6 and TRBJ2-5; D is undetermined. The specimen was naive CD8+ T cells from PBMCs. For the CDR3, the DNA is TGTGCCAGCAGCAGAACCGTACAGAATCCGCCCGGGACCCAGTACTTC. Protein: CASSRTVQNPPGTQYF.